The next 15 T cell receptor beta chains were all read from a single sample in a study of blood T cells in healthy people across ages. For the second PCR, which ran for about 7 to 11 cycles, a sample-barcoded 5' primer and a J-beta primer mix were used. TCRdb ran MiXCR on the 5' RACE reads and lists one entry per CDR3 protein. The sample gives about 900,000 distinct CDR3 sequences, roughly 43% of which show up once; around 15% is in the top ten. The specimen sequenced was blood. These receptors were obtained from a man younger than 45 in good health.

Details on this clonotype: At one boundary the junction diverges from the germline segment, which might be a read error. The chain joins TRBV15 to TRBJ2-5; D not resolved. The germline CDR1 and CDR2 sequences are LNHNV and YYDKDF (reference sequence). The CDR3 totals 13 residues. The CDR3 coding sequence is TGTGCCACCAGCGGAGATTACCAAGAGACCCAGTACTTC. Its protein is CATSGDYQETQYF.

This clonotype was detected a few times. The V gene is TRBV5-1, the J gene TRBJ2-5, with TRBD1 as a possible D gene (6 bases). With the DNA end fitting TRBJ2-7 better, the J assignment may be wrong. Germline CDR1 and CDR2: SGHRS and YFSETQ. The CDR3 consists of 13 residues. The CDR3 DNA sequence: TGCGCCAGCAGCTTGGACACAGGGTACGAGCAGTACTTC. Translated: CASSLDTGYEQYF.

This clonotype was counted between two and nine times. The V call is TRBV29-1, the J call TRBJ2-5, with D tentatively TRBD1 (5 bases). TRBJ2-7 matches the DNA end more closely, so the J call is doubtful. CDR3 length: 11 amino acids. The germline gives CDR1 SQVTM, CDR2 ANQGSEA. Here the CDR3 DNA reads TGCAGCGGCCTCGACAGCTACGAGCAGTACTTC. It specifies CSGLDSYEQYF.

The genes are TRBV7-9 and TRBJ2-5; the D gene could be TRBD1 or TRBD2 (5 bases each). With the DNA end fitting TRBJ2-7 better, the J assignment may be wrong. Germline V gene lookup returns CDR1 SEHNR and CDR2 FQNEAQ (reference sequence). This CDR3 is 14 amino acids long. Here the CDR3 reads CASSSGMGLSEQYF. CDR3 nucleotide sequence: TGTGCCAGCAGCTCCGGGATGGGGCTTAGCGAGCAGTACTTC.

Only a few counts were recorded for this clonotype. The DNA for the CDR3 is TGTGCCATCAGTGAAGAGTCTGCCCTCGGTCAGCCCCAGCATTTT. As protein: CAISEESALGQPQHF. V gene TRBV10-3 combines with J gene TRBJ1-5; D is unresolved. This CDR3 comprises 15 residues. Trimming took 3 bases from V and 6 from J, leaving 15 bases between them. Germline V gene sequence: CDR1 ENHRY, CDR2 SYGVKD.

With respect to this clonotype: This may be a read error, as it is one base from a much larger clone. This rearrangement joins TRBV7-2 to TRBJ2-3; 9 nucleotides align to TRBD2. Germline lookup yields CDR1 SGHTA and CDR2 FQGNSA. The V gene end was trimmed by 4 bases and the J gene end by 3 bases; junction bases not matched to a gene: 2. This CDR3 has 14 amino acids. The CDR3 DNA reads TGTGCCAGCAGCTGGGGACTAGCAACAGATACGCAGTATTTT. Protein product: CASSWGLATDTQYF.

The chain uses TRBV20-1 and TRBJ2-2, with D tentatively TRBD1 or TRBD2 (5 bases each). V was trimmed by 5 bases and J by 3 bases, leaving 10 bases between them. The CDR3 has 13 residues. The germline V gene has CDR1 DFQATT and CDR2 SNEGSKA (reference sequence). CDR3 sequence (DNA): TGCAGTGCTCTGGGGGTGCACACCGGGGAGCTGTTTTTT. Its translation is CSALGVHTGELFF.

CDR3 sequence: CASSHGQYITEAFF. The DNA of the CDR3 is TGCGCCAGCAGCCACGGCCAGTATATCACTGAAGCTTTCTTT. The chain couples TRBV4-1 to TRBJ1-1; D not resolved. This CDR3 is 14 amino acids long. The V end lost 3 bases, the J end lost 4 bases, and 12 bases lay between the germline ends. CDR1 MGHRA and CDR2 YSYEKL come from the germline V gene.

This clonotype occurred a few times. The chain carries TRBV7-2 and TRBJ1-4; D remains unclear. This CDR3 spans 15 amino acids. Trimming cost V 4 bases and J 0 bases, with 9 bases left between them. Germline values: CDR1 SGHTA, CDR2 FQGNSA. The CDR3 spells CASSWSSATNEKLFF. Written as DNA, the CDR3 is TGTGCCAGCAGCTGGTCCAGTGCAACTAATGAAAAACTGTTTTTT.

CDR3: CASSQDGGYTQYF. The CDR3 DNA reads TGTGCCAGCAGCCAAGATGGGGGGTACACGCAGTATTTT. The chain uses TRBV3-1 and TRBJ2-3; possible D gene TRBD2, 6 bases. From germline, CDR1 is LGHDT and CDR2 YNNKEL (reference sequence). CDR3 size: 13 residues. Trimming pared 0 bases from V and 9 bases from J, leaving 10 bases between.

The chain has TRBV6-2 or TRBV6-3 and TRBJ1-2; D may be TRBD1 (6 bases). The germline CDR1 and CDR2 sequences are MNHEY and SVGEGT. The CDR3 totals 13 residues. The V end lost 2 bases, the J end lost 3 bases, and 7 bases lay between the germline ends. The CDR3 DNA reads TGTGCCAGCAGTTACAAGGGGGACTATGGCTACACCTTC. It translates to CASSYKGDYGYTF.

This clonotype was recorded once. The rearrangement joins TRBV10-3 to TRBJ2-1; 7 bases fit TRBD1. Per the germline V gene, CDR1 is ENHRY and CDR2 is SYGVKD. After removal of 6 bases from V and 7 bases from J, the junction contained 21 bases not matched to a gene. This CDR3 has 18 residues. The CDR3 spells CAISRQGLRTIFSNEQFF. CDR3 bases: TGTGCCATCAGCCGACAGGGATTGCGTACAATATTTAGTAATGAGCAGTTCTTC.

V is TRBV3-1 and J is TRBJ2-7; possibly TRBD1 for D (5 bases). Germline V gene data show CDR1 as LGHDT and CDR2 as YNNKEL (reference sequence). The CDR3 spans 16 residues. The ends were cut back, 1 base at V and 5 bases at J, with 18 bases in the middle. The CDR3 DNA follows: TGTGCCAGCAGCCAAGGTGCCTCAGGGTTCCTAAACGAGCAGTACTTC. Its translation is CASSQGASGFLNEQYF.

The table lists this clonotype with a few counts. The DNA of the CDR3 is TGTGCCAGCAGTTTGGGCAGGGGTTTTAGCTCCTACAATGAGCAGTTCTTC. Translated: CASSLGRGFSSYNEQFF. This chain links TRBV6-2 or TRBV6-3 with TRBJ2-1, with D maybe TRBD1 (6 bases). CDR3 length: 17 amino acids. Trimming took off 4 bases at V and 0 bases at J, with 16 bases between the two ends. Looked up from germline, CDR1 is MNHEY and CDR2 is SVGEGT.

About this clonotype: At one of its ends the junction is not consistent with the germline gene, which may arise from a read error. This chain links TRBV12-3 or TRBV12-4 with TRBJ2-5; 11 positions agree with TRBD2. The DNA end is more similar to TRBJ2-7, so the J call may be wrong. CDR3 length: 14 residues. CDR3 nucleotide sequence: TGTACCAGCAGGCTAGCGGGGGGACCTAGCGAGCAGTACTTC. Translation gives CTSRLAGGPSEQYF.